This T cell receptor beta chain comes out of a study of spatial heterogeneity in lung cancer. The time point: blood at routine non-recurrence follow-up after resection. No cells were sorted before sequencing. The whole RNA sequenced was extracted from tumor, nontumor lung or frozen PBMC. TCRdb analysed the 5' RACE reads with MiXCR anew, one entry per CDR3 protein. The sample has 35,000 to 45,000 distinct CDR3 sequences, approximately 22% seen once. This clonotype was seen at least ten times. CDR3 length equals 17 residues. V lost 7 bases to trimming and J lost 0 bases, with 19 bases between them. In germline, CDR1 is SGHAT, CDR2 FQNNGV.

The sample consisted of PBMCs, taken at follow-up. The V and J genes are TRBV11-2 and TRBJ2-4; either TRBD1 or TRBD2 may fit D (5 bases each). The clonotype originates from a female donor with early-stage non-small cell lung cancer. The CDR3 region has the DNA TGTGCCAGCACCCTAACCGGGACCACTTTAGCCAAAAACATTCAGTACTTC. This sequence encodes CASTLTGTTLAKNIQYF.